The text below deals with one T cell receptor (beta chain). Its target is unknown. Method: immunoSEQ multiplex PCR; TCRdb's copy keeps in-frame clones and lacks some. The repertoire holds approximately 10,000 clones, with more than 75% as singletons. Trimming pared 2 bases from V and 0 bases from J, leaving 10 bases between. This CDR3 has 16 amino acids. The germline gives CDR1 SGHTA, CDR2 FQGNSA. Repeated repertoire sampling spanned the course of chemoradiotherapy. These data belong to a study of chemoradiotherapy in HPV16-positive cancers. Study-level findings and limits: For HPV16-positive patients, expanding HPV-responsive T cells associated with longer recurrence-free survival. Non-HPV-specific T cells did not expand in tumors during treatment, whereas candidate HPV-specific clones and E7-related motifs did.

The sample was collected from a patient who underwent chemoradiotherapy. The chain has TRBV7-2 and TRBJ2-2; TRBD1 or TRBD2 may be the D gene (5 bases each). The clonotype was recovered from a human donor with HPV-associated anogenital cancer. In DNA form, the CDR3 reads TGTGCCAGCAGCTTACTTGGGGGATCGAACACCGGGGAGCTGTTTTTT. Protein: CASSLLGGSNTGELFF.